This section outlines one T cell receptor beta chain sequence together with its context. The sample belongs to a study of shared clonotypes between healthy human individuals. The CDR3 has 14 amino acids. V lost 8 bases, J lost 4 bases, and 5 bases stayed unmatched. Germline lookup yields CDR1 SNHLY and CDR2 FYNNEI. Naivety among CD8 cells was defined by CD45RO negativity and positive CCR7 selection, thereby excluding terminally differentiated effector memory CD45RA+ cells. The authors split each subset's genomic DNA evenly across several immunoSEQ plates. The protocol was immunoSEQ multiplex PCR, while the TCRdb copy is restricted to in-frame clones and leaves out a portion. The data contain around 700,000 clones, approximately 90% of them singletons.

V and J are TRBV2 and TRBJ2-1; 10 positions agree with TRBD1. The receptor was isolated from a man aged 25 to 40 in good health. Input material: naive CD8+ T cells sorted from blood. The CDR3 DNA follows: TGTGCCAGCCTGGCGGGACAGGGGTACAATGAGCAGTTCTTC. This translates into CASLAGQGYNEQFF.